Presented here are 8 T cell receptor beta chains from one specimen sequenced in a study of PD-1 blockade in classical Hodgkin lymphoma. In every patient, relapse followed autologous stem cell transplantation, while exposure to brentuximab vedotin differed. Clones were read by immunoSEQ multiplex PCR, and TCRdb kept only the in-frame ones, dropping some. The data show about 97,000 clones, with 75% to 90% seen just once and over 9% held by the top ten. The source was peripheral blood mononuclear cells (PBMCs), collected at baseline. These receptors were taken from a human donor with classical Hodgkin lymphoma.

This chain links TRBV4-1 with TRBJ2-2; tentatively, D is TRBD2 (5 bases). The CDR3 length is 16 residues. Per germline, CDR1 MGHRA and CDR2 YSYEKL. V was clipped by 0 bases and J by 5 bases, with 13 bases between them. CDR3 region: CASSQEWLARTGELFF. As DNA, the CDR3 is TGCGCCAGCAGCCAAGAATGGCTAGCTAGGACCGGGGAGCTGTTTTTT.

This rearrangement joins TRBV9 to TRBJ2-2, with TRBD2 as a possible D gene (5 bases). Germline CDR1 and CDR2: SGDLS and YYNGEE. V lost 0 bases, J lost 7 bases, and 16 bases lay in between. The CDR3 consists of 16 residues. CDR3 nucleotides: TGTGCCAGCAGCGTAGGACTATCGATGTGGGGCGGGGAGCTGTTTTTT. Amino acids: CASSVGLSMWGGELFF.

The chain has TRBV19 and TRBJ1-5; D not resolved. The V gene's germline CDR1 is LNHDA and CDR2 SQIVND (reference sequence). V lost 1 base and J 7 bases, leaving 14 bases between the germline ends. The CDR3 loop spans 15 amino acids. The CDR3 sequence: CASSIVAGMGQPQHF. CDR3 nucleotide sequence: TGTGCCAGTAGTATAGTTGCGGGGATGGGGCAGCCCCAGCATTTT.

V is TRBV27 and J is TRBJ2-7, with 12 bases that match TRBD2. V shed 2 bases and J 6 bases; nucleotides not matched to a gene: 5. The germline V gene encodes CDR1 MNHEY and CDR2 SMNVEV (reference sequence). CDR3 size: 15 residues. Here the CDR3 reads CASSLLAGGPGEQYF. CDR3 nucleotide sequence: TGTGCCAGCAGTTTACTAGCGGGAGGGCCAGGCGAGCAGTACTTC.

The V gene is TRBV5-1, the J gene TRBJ2-3; tentative D call: TRBD1 (6 bases). This CDR3 region has 15 residues. V was pared by 1 base and J by 3 bases, with 12 bases between. Germline-derived CDR1 and CDR2 are SGHRS and YFSETQ. CDR3 sequence reads: CASSLHGQPTDTQYF. Here the CDR3 DNA reads TGCGCCAGCAGCTTGCATGGACAGCCTACAGATACGCAGTATTTT. Drawing the rest from reference TRBV5-1 and TRBJ2-3, the complete variable domain is KAGVTQTPRYLIKTRGQQVTLSCSPISGHRSVSWYQQTPGQGLQFLFEYFSETQRNKGNFPGRFSGRQFSNSRSEMNVSTLELGDSALYLCASSLHGQPTDTQYFGPGTRLTVL.

This clone was counted between two and nine times. The V and J genes are TRBV10-2 and TRBJ2-5; D call uncertain. Trimming stripped 4 bases from V and 5 bases from J, with 5 bases between. Germline lookup yields CDR1 WSHSY and CDR2 SAAADI. The CDR3 contains 11 residues. CDR3 amino acids: CASSVGETQYF. For the CDR3, the DNA is TGCGCCAGCAGTGTGGGTGAGACCCAGTACTTC.

The J gene is TRBJ2-7, the V gene TRBV19, with D tentatively TRBD2 (6 bases). Looked up from germline, CDR1 is LNHDA and CDR2 is SQIVND (reference sequence). The CDR3 length is 14 residues. The V and J ends lost 5 bases and 6 bases respectively, with 17 bases between them. In DNA, the CDR3 is TGTGCCAGTAGTCCAGGACGGGCGGGGCTCGAGCAGTACTTC. Encoded protein: CASSPGRAGLEQYF.

CDR3 coding DNA: TGCAGTGCCCAAGGCTATGGCTACACCTTC. Translation: CSAQGYGYTF. The J gene is TRBJ1-2, the V gene TRBV20-1, with D hard to call. The CDR3 length is 10 residues. V dropped 6 bases and J dropped 4 bases, with 6 bases sitting between them. Germline CDR1 DFQATT, CDR2 SNEGSKA (reference sequence).